This entry features one T cell receptor beta chain sequence. This record belongs to a study of blood T cell repertoires in COVID-19. Study-level information: Sources were T cells, B-cell-depleted T cells, or PBMCs; the material itself was cDNA or gDNA.

The protocol was immunoSEQ multiplex PCR, while the TCRdb copy is restricted to in-frame clones and leaves out a portion. Of some 220,000 clones listed, roughly 81% are singletons. Sequencing used peripheral blood. The sequence came from a man aged 50-59 years who had recovered from COVID-19.

CDR3 amino acids: CASSARNRGGGSYEQYF. CDR3 sequence (DNA): TGTGCCAGCTCAGCAAGAAACAGGGGGGGAGGGTCCTACGAGCAGTACTTC. V and J are TRBV18 and TRBJ2-7, with a possible D match to TRBD1 (8 bases). Deletions cut 5 bases from V and 1 base from J, with 21 bases between. The CDR3 consists of 17 residues. The germline CDR1 and CDR2 sequences are KGHSH and LQKENI.